One sample yielded the 3 T cell receptor beta chains listed below, sequenced in a study of blood T cell repertoires in COVID-19. Assay used: immunoSEQ multiplex PCR; TCRdb lists only in-frame clones, some missing. The data show 290,000 or so clones, about nine tenths seen once. Sequenced: peripheral blood. These receptors all come from a woman in her twenties or thirties with COVID-19, enrolled during active disease.

The chain uses TRBV5-1 and TRBJ2-7, with TRBD1 matching over 9 bases. Per the germline V gene, CDR1 is SGHRS and CDR2 is YFSETQ. After removal of 2 bases from V and 5 bases from J, the junction contained 8 bases not matched to a gene. The CDR3 runs to 15 residues. CDR3 amino acids: CASSLGTGSLHEQYF. The CDR3 DNA reads as TGCGCCAGCAGCTTAGGGACAGGGTCTTTACACGAGCAGTACTTC.

This clone was counted between two and nine times. The chain links TRBV19 to TRBJ1-2; a weak D match, TRBD1 (5 bases). Trimming left V 3 bases short and J 3 bases short, with 11 bases between. Germline V CDR1 and CDR2: LNHDA, SQIVND (reference sequence). This CDR3 spans 14 amino acids. CDR3 protein: CASSMVGQDYGYTF. The CDR3 coding sequence is TGTGCCAGTAGTATGGTGGGGCAGGACTATGGCTACACCTTC.

The V and J genes are TRBV5-1 and TRBJ1-2, with 9 bases matching TRBD1. Germline CDR1 reads SGHRS; CDR2 reads YFSETQ. Losses at the gene ends were 3 bases for V and 8 bases for J; bases not matched to a gene: 5. The CDR3 is 13 amino acids. The CDR3 reads CASSSIQGAGYTF. The CDR3 nucleotides are TGCGCCAGCAGCTCCATACAGGGGGCAGGCTACACCTTC.